This TCR beta chain stems from a study of T cells in Graves' hyperthyroidism and ophthalmopathy. The study's findings and limits: In blood, most of the thyroid clonotypes expanded above 0.001 were also present.

From RNA transcripts, TCR beta CDR3 regions were amplified. HTBI primers drove first-round RT-PCR of the TCR CDR3. Each CDR3 protein gets one entry after TCRdb re-called the multiplex PCR reads with MiXCR. The top ten clones hold less than 8.5% of a sample with about 700,000 distinct CDR3 sequences, 45% of them seen once. With respect to this clonotype: Antigen specificity is unknown.

Between the trimmed V and J ends, which lost 6 bases and 5 bases, there was a span of 13 bases. Germline CDR1 and CDR2: SNHLY and FYNNEI. The CDR3 runs 13 residues. The clonotype originates from an adult man with Graves' disease, either hyperthyroidism or ophthalmopathy (not recorded which). The specimen sequenced was peripheral blood or thyroid tissue (not recorded which). This rearrangement joins TRBV2 to TRBJ1-1; D gene uncertain. For the CDR3, the DNA is TGTGCCAGCAGGGGTCAGATTAAGACTGAAGCTTTCTTT. As protein: CASRGQIKTEAFF.